This paragraph reports one T cell receptor (beta chain). Trimming removed 4 bases at V and 3 bases at J, with 14 bases between. The germline V gene has CDR1 SGHRS and CDR2 YFSETQ. CDR3 length: 15 amino acids. This sample was included in a study of blood T cell repertoires in COVID-19. Measured with immunoSEQ multiplex PCR; TCRdb has only the in-frame clones, and not every one. Counted here are 300,000 to 350,000 clones, roughly nine tenths occurring once; the ten biggest clones make up 3% to 4.5%. The rearrangement links TRBV5-1 to TRBJ1-3, with D perhaps TRBD1 (6 bases). The receptor was derived from a woman aged 60-75 years with COVID-19, enrolled during active disease. Sequencing was done on a sample of peripheral blood. CDR3: CASSLTTGYGNTIYF. The CDR3 DNA is TGCGCCAGCAGCCTTACTACAGGGTATGGAAACACCATATATTTT.